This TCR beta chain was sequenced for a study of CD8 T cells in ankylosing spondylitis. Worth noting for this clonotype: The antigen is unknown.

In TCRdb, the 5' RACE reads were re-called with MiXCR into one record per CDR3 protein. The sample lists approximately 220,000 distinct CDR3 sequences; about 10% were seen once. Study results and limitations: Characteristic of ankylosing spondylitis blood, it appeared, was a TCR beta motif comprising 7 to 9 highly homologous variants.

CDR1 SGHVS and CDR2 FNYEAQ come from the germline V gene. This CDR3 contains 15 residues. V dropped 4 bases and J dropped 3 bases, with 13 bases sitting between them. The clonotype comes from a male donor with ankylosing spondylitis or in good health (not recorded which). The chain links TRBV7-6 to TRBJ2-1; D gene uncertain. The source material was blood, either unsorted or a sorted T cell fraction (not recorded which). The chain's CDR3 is CASSSPSTNYNEQFF. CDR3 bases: TGTGCCAGCAGCTCCCCCTCGACAAACTACAATGAGCAGTTCTTC.